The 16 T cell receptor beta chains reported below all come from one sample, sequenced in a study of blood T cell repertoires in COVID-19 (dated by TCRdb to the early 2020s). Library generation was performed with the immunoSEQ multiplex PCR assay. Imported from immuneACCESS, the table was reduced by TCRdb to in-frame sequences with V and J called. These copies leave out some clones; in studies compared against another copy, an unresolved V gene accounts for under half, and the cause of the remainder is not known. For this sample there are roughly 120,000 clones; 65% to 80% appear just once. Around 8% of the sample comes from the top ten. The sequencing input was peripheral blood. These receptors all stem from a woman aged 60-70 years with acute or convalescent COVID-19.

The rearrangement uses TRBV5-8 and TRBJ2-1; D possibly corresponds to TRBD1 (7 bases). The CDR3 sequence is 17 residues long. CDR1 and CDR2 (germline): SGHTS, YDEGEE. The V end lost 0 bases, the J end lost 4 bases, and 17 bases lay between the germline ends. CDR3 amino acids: CASSLGRGRGTYNEQFF. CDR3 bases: TGTGCCAGCAGCTTGGGTCGTGGCAGGGGGACTTACAATGAGCAGTTCTTC.

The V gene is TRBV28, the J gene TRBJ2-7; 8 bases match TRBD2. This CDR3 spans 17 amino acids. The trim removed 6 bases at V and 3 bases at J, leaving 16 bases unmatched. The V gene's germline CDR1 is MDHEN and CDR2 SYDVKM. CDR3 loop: CASSPGTVERGNYEQYF. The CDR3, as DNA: TGTGCCAGCAGCCCAGGGACTGTGGAGCGGGGGAACTACGAGCAGTACTTC.

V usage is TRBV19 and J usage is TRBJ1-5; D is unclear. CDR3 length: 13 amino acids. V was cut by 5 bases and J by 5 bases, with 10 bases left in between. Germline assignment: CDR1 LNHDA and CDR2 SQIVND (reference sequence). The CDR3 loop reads CASSAQKYQPQHF. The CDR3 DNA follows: TGTGCCAGTAGTGCCCAGAAATATCAGCCCCAGCATTTT.

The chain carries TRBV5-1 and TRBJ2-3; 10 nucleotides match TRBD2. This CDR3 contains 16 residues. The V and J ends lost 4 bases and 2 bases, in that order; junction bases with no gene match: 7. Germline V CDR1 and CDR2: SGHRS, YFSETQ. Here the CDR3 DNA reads TGCGCCAGCAGCATAAATAGCGGGGGGACCACAGATACGCAGTATTTT. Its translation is CASSINSGGTTDTQYF.

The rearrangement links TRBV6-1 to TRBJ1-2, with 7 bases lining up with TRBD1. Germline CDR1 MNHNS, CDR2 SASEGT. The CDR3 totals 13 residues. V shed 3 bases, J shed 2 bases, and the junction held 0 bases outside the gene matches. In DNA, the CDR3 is TGTGCCAGCAGTGAGACAGGGAACTATGGCTACACCTTC. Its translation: CASSETGNYGYTF.

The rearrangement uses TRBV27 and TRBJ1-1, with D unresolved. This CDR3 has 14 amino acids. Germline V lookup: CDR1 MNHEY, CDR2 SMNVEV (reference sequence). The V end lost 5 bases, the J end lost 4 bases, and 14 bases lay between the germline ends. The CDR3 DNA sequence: TGTGCCAGCAGTATAGGCTTAAGAGGCACTGAAGCTTTCTTT. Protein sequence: CASSIGLRGTEAFF.

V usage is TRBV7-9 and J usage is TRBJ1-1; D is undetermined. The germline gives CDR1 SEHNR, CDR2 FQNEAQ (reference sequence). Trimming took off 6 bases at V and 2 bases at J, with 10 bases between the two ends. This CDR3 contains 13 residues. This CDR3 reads CASRATLNTEAFF. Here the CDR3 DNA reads TGTGCCAGCAGGGCCACCCTTAACACTGAAGCTTTCTTT.

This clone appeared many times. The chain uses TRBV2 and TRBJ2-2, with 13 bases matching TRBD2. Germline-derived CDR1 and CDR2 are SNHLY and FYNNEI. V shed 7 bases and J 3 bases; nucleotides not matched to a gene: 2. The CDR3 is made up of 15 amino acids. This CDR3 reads CASTGTSGDTGELFF. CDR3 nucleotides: TGTGCCAGCACCGGGACTAGCGGGGACACCGGGGAGCTGTTTTTT.

CDR3 protein: CASSSHSGGKYNEQFF. Here the CDR3 DNA reads TGTGCCAGCAGTAGCCATAGCGGGGGGAAATACAATGAGCAGTTCTTC. The chain carries TRBV28 and TRBJ2-1, with TRBD2 matching 10 bases. CDR3 length equals 16 residues. V shed 5 bases, J shed 4 bases, and the junction held 8 bases outside the gene matches. Germline V gene sequence: CDR1 MDHEN, CDR2 SYDVKM.

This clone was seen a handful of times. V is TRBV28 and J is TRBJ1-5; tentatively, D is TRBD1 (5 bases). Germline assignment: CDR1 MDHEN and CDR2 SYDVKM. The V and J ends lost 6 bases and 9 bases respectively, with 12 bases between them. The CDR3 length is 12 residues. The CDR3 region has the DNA TGTGCCAGCAGACCAGGGCCTCGGCCCCAGCATTTT. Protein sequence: CASRPGPRPQHF.

The CDR3 DNA sequence: TGTGCCAGCAGTTTATGGGACAGGGGATCCTACGAGCAGTACTTC. Protein product: CASSLWDRGSYEQYF. The chain uses TRBV27 and TRBJ2-7; 10 bases are a match to TRBD1. The V and J ends lost 1 base and 1 base, in that order; junction bases with no gene match: 1. Germline V CDR1 and CDR2: MNHEY, SMNVEV (reference sequence). This CDR3 has 15 amino acids.

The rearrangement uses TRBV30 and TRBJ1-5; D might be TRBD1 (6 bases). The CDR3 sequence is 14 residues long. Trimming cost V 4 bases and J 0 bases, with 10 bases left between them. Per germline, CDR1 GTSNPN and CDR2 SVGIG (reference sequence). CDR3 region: CAWNTGTSNQPQHF. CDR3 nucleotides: TGTGCCTGGAATACAGGGACTAGCAATCAGCCCCAGCATTTT.

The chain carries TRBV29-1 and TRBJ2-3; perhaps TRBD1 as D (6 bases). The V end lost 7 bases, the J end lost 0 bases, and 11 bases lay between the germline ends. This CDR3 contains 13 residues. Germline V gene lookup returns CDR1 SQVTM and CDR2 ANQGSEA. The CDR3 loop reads CSARDKSTDTQYF. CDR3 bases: TGCAGCGCCCGGGACAAGAGCACAGATACGCAGTATTTT.

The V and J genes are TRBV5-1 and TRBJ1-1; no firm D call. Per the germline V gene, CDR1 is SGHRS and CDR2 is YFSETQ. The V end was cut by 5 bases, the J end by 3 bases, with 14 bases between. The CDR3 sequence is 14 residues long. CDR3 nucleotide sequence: TGCGCCAGCAGGCCTGGGCAAGCGGACACTGAAGCTTTCTTT. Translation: CASRPGQADTEAFF.

CDR3 coding DNA: TGTGCCATCAGTGACCAAGCGGGGGGGATCCGGGCAGATACGCAGTATTTT. This encodes CAISDQAGGIRADTQYF. The chain is built from TRBV10-3 and TRBJ2-3, with 10 bases fitting TRBD2. The CDR3 is 17 residues long. Trimming removed 3 bases from V and 4 bases from J; junction bases left unmatched: 10. From germline, CDR1 is ENHRY and CDR2 SYGVKD.

The CDR3 region has the DNA TGTGCCAGTACTCCGGGAGCCACTAACTATGGCTACACCTTC. Encoded protein: CASTPGATNYGYTF. The genes are TRBV19 and TRBJ1-2; D not certain. The ends were cut back, 7 bases at V and 0 bases at J, with 12 bases in the middle. Per the germline V gene, CDR1 is LNHDA and CDR2 is SQIVND (reference sequence). This CDR3 is built from 14 residues.